Below are 32 T cell receptor beta chains sequenced from a single sample in a study of shared clonotypes between healthy human individuals (dated by TCRdb to the early 2020s). Library creation used the immunoSEQ multiplex PCR assay. In its TCRdb copy, this immuneACCESS table keeps in-frame sequences only and misses some clones. Where compared with another copy, unresolved V genes explain less than half of these, and the others have no known cause. The sample includes about half a million clones, with over 75% observed a single time. The top ten clones comprise roughly an eighth of the sample. Sequenced sample: PBMCs. These receptors came from a woman between 40 and 55 years old in good health. Some clones in this sample may be carry-over from other donors' samples.

With respect to this clone: The junction departs from the called germline gene at one end, perhaps through a read error. The chain uses TRBV11-2 and TRBJ2-2; 8 bases align to TRBD1. In germline, CDR1 is SGHAT, CDR2 FQNNGV. This CDR3 has 15 residues. The CDR3 DNA reads as TGCGCCAGCAGCCCCCGGACAGGGCTCACCGGGGAGCTGTTTTTT. Protein: CASSPRTGLTGELFF.

This chain links TRBV10-3 with TRBJ2-3, with D tentatively TRBD2 (6 bases). Germline V lookup: CDR1 ENHRY, CDR2 SYGVKD. The length of the CDR3 is 14 residues. V was trimmed by 3 bases and J by 4 bases, leaving 11 bases between them. The CDR3 is CAISDMGGADTQYF. As DNA, the CDR3 is TGTGCCATCAGTGATATGGGAGGCGCAGATACGCAGTATTTT.

This clone has a count of ten or more. The chain joins TRBV19 to TRBJ2-3; D is possibly TRBD2 (5 bases). CDR1 and CDR2 (germline): LNHDA, SQIVND (reference sequence). This CDR3 has 15 amino acids. V lost 1 base and J lost 6, with 14 bases in between. In DNA, the CDR3 is TGTGCCAGTAGTATAGTCACGGGAAATGCTGATACGCAGTATTTT. Residues: CASSIVTGNADTQYF.

The J gene is TRBJ1-5, the V gene TRBV6-6, with D unclear. V gave up 9 bases and J gave up 4 bases, with 10 bases separating them. The CDR3 runs 12 residues. In germline, CDR1 is MNHNY, CDR2 SVGAGI (reference sequence). The CDR3 coding sequence is TGTGCCAGTCACAACGGGAATCAGCCCCAGCATTTT. This gives the protein CASHNGNQPQHF.

Concerning this clone itself: One base separates it from a far larger clone, so it is likely a read error. The chain has TRBV15 and TRBJ2-5; 8 nucleotides match TRBD2. The J segment lost 2 bases and the V segment lost 0 bases, leaving 14 bases of the junction unmatched. This CDR3 comprises 19 residues. Germline assignment: CDR1 LNHNV and CDR2 YYDKDF (reference sequence). The CDR3 here is CATSRDAPLPGRAQETQYF. The CDR3 coding sequence is TGTGCCACCAGCAGAGATGCCCCCCTCCCCGGGAGGGCACAAGAGACCCAGTACTTC.

As regards this clone: With only one base between it and a far larger clone, this is likely a read error. The sample carries other DNA sequences with the same CDR3. The rearrangement links TRBV6-1 to TRBJ1-2; 7 nucleotides line up with TRBD1. CDR3 length equals 15 residues. Per germline, CDR1 MNHNS and CDR2 SASEGT. CDR3 sequence: CASRTPGQRNYGYTF. CDR3 bases: TGTGCTAGCAGAACCCCGGGACAGAGAAACTATGGCTACACCTTC.

The V call is TRBV14, the J call TRBJ2-7; D is possibly TRBD2 (5 bases). The CDR3 runs 14 residues. The V gene lost 0 bases and the J gene lost 4 bases, with 10 bases spanning the gap. CDR1 is SGHDN and CDR2 is FVKESK in the germline V gene. CDR3 sequence (DNA): TGTGCCAGCAGCCAAGAGCCGACTACTTACGAGCAGTACTTC. This codes for CASSQEPTTYEQYF.

This chain joins TRBV2 and TRBJ2-7, with D maybe TRBD1 (5 bases). The CDR3 consists of 15 residues. Looked up from germline, CDR1 is SNHLY and CDR2 is FYNNEI. Trimming left V 8 bases short and J 2 bases short, with 19 bases between. The CDR3 region is CASFEPSGPTYEQYF. In DNA form, the CDR3 reads TGTGCCAGCTTCGAGCCCTCAGGGCCGACCTACGAGCAGTACTTC.

The gene calls are TRBV7-8 and TRBJ2-7; 7 positions match TRBD1. The CDR3 has 13 amino acids. Germline trimming cut 5 bases from V and 6 bases from J; bases unmatched to any gene: 7. CDR1 and CDR2 (germline): SGHVS, FQNEAQ. The CDR3 is CASSPQGVGEQYF. In DNA, the CDR3 is TGTGCCAGCAGCCCGCAGGGGGTTGGCGAGCAGTACTTC.

This clone was recorded only once. A far larger clone is off by one base, so a read error is likely. The gene calls are TRBV11-3 and TRBJ2-2; D could derive from TRBD1 or TRBD2 (5 bases each). Germline CDR1 SGHNT, CDR2 YENEEA. CDR3 length: 15 amino acids. In DNA form, the CDR3 reads TGTGCCAGCAGCACCACCCTAGCTGGGACCGGGGAGCTGCTTTTT. Its protein is CASSTTLAGTGELLF.

CDR3 nucleotides: TGTGCCTGGAGTGTAGCGAGGAGCGGTGTCCACAATGAGCAGTTCTTC. Protein sequence: CAWSVARSGVHNEQFF. V gene TRBV30 combines with J gene TRBJ2-1, with TRBD2 as a possible D gene (5 bases). Germline-derived CDR1 and CDR2 are GTSNPN and SVGIG (reference sequence). V was cut by 0 bases and J by 5 bases, with 17 bases left in between. This CDR3 region has 16 residues. Full variable domain (rest looked up from reference TRBV30 and TRBJ2-1): SQTIHQWPATLVQPVGSPLSLECTVEGTSNPNLYWYRQAAGRGLQLLFYSVGIGQISSEVPQNLSASRPQDRQFILSSKKLLLSDSGFYLCAWSVARSGVHNEQFFGPGTRLTVL.

This chain links TRBV11-2 with TRBJ2-1; 15 positions agree with TRBD2. There are 16 residues in the CDR3. Germline V gene sequence: CDR1 SGHAT, CDR2 FQNNGV. Trimming removed 6 bases from V and 7 bases from J; junction bases left unmatched: 7. The CDR3 is CASSLPGLAGGNEQFF. Here the CDR3 DNA reads TGTGCCAGCAGTTTACCGGGACTAGCGGGGGGTAATGAGCAGTTCTTC.

A single count supports this clone. A much larger clone differs from this one at a single base, so this may be a read error. This sample includes further DNA sequences coding for the same CDR3. The chain couples TRBV11-2 to TRBJ2-5, with D perhaps TRBD2 (6 bases). The CDR3 consists of 16 residues. Germline CDR1 SGHAT, CDR2 FQNNGV. The CDR3 region is CASSHVGWGDKETQYF. CDR3 coding DNA: TGTGCCAGCAGCCATGTGGGGTGGGGGGATAAAGAGACTCAGTACTTC. Full variable domain (outside the CDR3, taken from reference TRBV11-2 and TRBJ2-5): EAGVAQSPRYKIIEKRQSVAFWCNPISGHATLYWYQQILGQGPKLLIQFQNNGVVDDSQLPKDRFSAERLKGVDSTLKIQPAKLEDSAVYLCASSHVGWGDKETQYFGPGTRLLVL.

With regard to this clone: A far larger clone is a single base away, which makes a read error likely. V usage is TRBV4-2 and J usage is TRBJ1-5; a possible D gene is TRBD1 (5 bases). V was cut by 2 bases and J by 5 bases, with 13 bases left in between. Germline assignment: CDR1 LGHNA and CDR2 YNFKEQ. This CDR3 is built from 15 residues. The CDR3 bases are TGTGCCAGCAGCCAATATCAGGGAAGCCATCAGCCCCAGCATTTT. Protein product: CASSQYQGSHQPQHF.

The V gene is TRBV6-6, the J gene TRBJ2-3; 9 nucleotides agree with TRBD1. The CDR3 runs to 13 residues. V shed 5 bases, J shed 12 bases, and the junction held 9 bases outside the gene matches. The germline V gene encodes CDR1 MNHNY and CDR2 SVGAGI (reference sequence). CDR3 sequence (DNA): TGTGCCAGCAGTCCTACAGGGGGCAGAGGCCAGTATTTT. This gives the protein CASSPTGGRGQYF.

The chain recombines TRBV9 with TRBJ2-2, with D possibly being TRBD1 or TRBD2 (5 bases each). In germline, CDR1 is SGDLS, CDR2 YYNGEE. This CDR3 comprises 15 residues. Trimming shortened V by 3 bases and J by 1 base, and 10 bases separated the two germline ends. The DNA for the CDR3 is TGTGCCAGCAGCGCCCGGGACCAGAACACCGGGGAGCTGTTTTTT. Protein sequence: CASSARDQNTGELFF. Based on the CDR3 plus reference TRBV9 and TRBJ2-2, the full variable domain is DSGVTQTPKHLITATGQRVTLRCSPRSGDLSVYWYQQSLDQGLQFLIQYYNGEERAKGNILERFSAQQFPDLHSELNLSSLELGDSALYFCASSARDQNTGELFFGEGSRLTVL.

This chain uses TRBV6-5 with TRBJ2-4; D is ambiguous. CDR1 and CDR2 (germline): MNHEY, SVGAGI. With 7 bases removed from V and 3 bases from J, the gap between germline ends came to 13 bases. CDR3 size: 14 residues. Here the CDR3 reads CASTQSHDKNIQYF. The CDR3 DNA reads as TGTGCCAGCACCCAAAGTCACGACAAAAACATTCAGTACTTC.

CDR3 loop: CASSLASDVNGYTF. As DNA, the CDR3 is TGTGCCAGCAGCTTAGCCTCCGACGTGAATGGCTACACCTTC. The chain recombines TRBV7-9 with TRBJ1-2; unclear D gene. In germline, CDR1 is SEHNR, CDR2 FQNEAQ (reference sequence). V dropped 0 bases and J dropped 6 bases, with 11 bases sitting between them. The length of the CDR3 is 14 residues.

Details on this clone: It differs at one base from a far larger clone, so likely a read error. This specimen includes other DNA sequences encoding the same CDR3. The chain recombines TRBV30 with TRBJ2-2; 8 bases are shared with TRBD2. The CDR3 covers 20 residues. V shed 4 bases, J shed 1 base, and the junction held 20 bases outside the gene matches. Germline V gene sequence: CDR1 GTSNPN, CDR2 SVGIG (reference sequence). The DNA of the CDR3 is TGTGCCTGGACCATGCGGGGTAAACTAGCGGAGCCGCTGAACACCGGGGAGCTGTTTTTT. This sequence encodes CAWTMRGKLAEPLNTGELFF.

The chain recombines TRBV19 with TRBJ2-7; TRBD2 agrees at 12 bases. This CDR3 has 15 amino acids. J lost 5 bases, V lost 2 bases, and 4 bases had no gene match. The germline V gene has CDR1 LNHDA and CDR2 SQIVND (reference sequence). CDR3 protein: CASSIPGLAGNEQYF. CDR3 DNA sequence: TGTGCCAGTAGTATACCGGGACTAGCGGGTAACGAGCAGTACTTC.

V gene TRBV11-2 combines with J gene TRBJ2-4, with 7 positions matching TRBD1. Germline CDR1 is SGHAT and CDR2 is FQNNGV. This CDR3 is built from 16 residues. Losses at the gene ends were 2 bases for V and 4 bases for J; bases not matched to a gene: 8. The CDR3 DNA reads as TGTGCCAGCAGCTTAAGGCATGGGACAGAGAAAAACATTCAGTACTTC. Amino acid sequence: CASSLRHGTEKNIQYF.

This clone was counted a few times. This likely traces to a read error, being one base from a far larger clone. Additional DNA sequences in this sample encode the identical CDR3. The chain couples TRBV30 to TRBJ1-1, with D possibly TRBD1 on 5 matching bases. CDR3 length equals 15 residues. Germline loops: CDR1 GTSNPN, CDR2 SVGIG (reference sequence). The CDR3 region has the DNA TGTACCTGGAGCTTACCTTTGGGACTTAACACTGAAGCTTTCTTT. It yields the protein CTWSLPLGLNTEAFF.

Details on this clone: Given a much more abundant clone one base away, this may be a read error. CDR3 sequence (DNA): TGTGCCAGCAGCCGGTACAGGGAGCGGTACTTC. This codes for CASSRYRERYF. The chain couples TRBV7-2 to TRBJ2-7; possibly TRBD1 for D (6 bases). CDR1 is SGHTA, CDR2 FQGNSA, per germline. The CDR3 spans 11 residues.

This chain connects TRBV4-1 to TRBJ2-3, with TRBD1 identical over 7 bases. Germline CDR1 and CDR2: MGHRA and YSYEKL. V lost 3 bases and J lost 11; bases outside the gene matches: 2. This CDR3 is built from 11 residues. The CDR3 DNA follows: TGCGCCAGCAGCCAGGGACAGTTGCAGTATTTT. This gives the protein CASSQGQLQYF.

Concerning this clone: With a far larger clone one base away, a read error is the likely cause. The chain combines TRBV19 with TRBJ1-1; no firm D call. This CDR3 spans 13 amino acids. The germline CDR1 and CDR2 sequences are LNHDA and SQIVND (reference sequence). In DNA, the CDR3 is TGTGCCAGTAGTATTGTGGTGAACACTGAAGCTCTCTTT. It specifies CASSIVVNTEALF.

Only one count was recorded for this clone. V gene TRBV7-2 combines with J gene TRBJ2-7; possibly TRBD1 or TRBD2 for D (5 bases each). V was cut by 0 bases and J by 1 base, with 7 bases left in between. Germline-derived CDR1 and CDR2 are SGHTA and FQGNSA. The CDR3 spans 14 residues. Written as DNA, the CDR3 is TGTGCCAGCAGCTTAGCGAGGGGATCCTACGAGCAGTACTTC. This encodes CASSLARGSYEQYF.

The chain uses TRBV28 and TRBJ2-7; 10 bases are shared with TRBD2. Germline values: CDR1 MDHEN, CDR2 SYDVKM. V trimming: 7 bases; J trimming: 3 bases; junction bases outside the gene matches: 6. There are 14 residues in the CDR3. The CDR3 DNA follows: TGTGCCAGCAATCCTAGCGGGAGTATCTACGAGCAGTACTTC. It codes for CASNPSGSIYEQYF. Together with reference TRBV28 and TRBJ2-7, the CDR3 gives the full variable domain: DVKVTQSSRYLVKRTGEKVFLECVQDMDHENMFWYRQDPGLGLRLIYFSYDVKMKEKGDIPEGYSVSREKKERFSLILESASTNQTSMYLCASNPSGSIYEQYFGPGTRLTVT.

This clone was detected only once. The rearrangement uses TRBV7-3 and TRBJ2-1; 11 nucleotides line up with TRBD2. Trimming took 5 bases from V and 9 from J; bases not matched to a gene: 9. The CDR3 is 15 residues long. Germline V CDR1 and CDR2: SGHTA, FQGTGA. Written as DNA, the CDR3 is TGTGCCAGCAGCCCCCGGCTAGCGGGAGGCGGTGAGCAGTTCTTC. Its protein is CASSPRLAGGGEQFF. The variable domain in full, completed from reference TRBV7-3 and TRBJ2-1, reads GAGVSQTPSNKVTEKGKYVELRCDPISGHTALYWYRQSLGQGPEFLIYFQGTGAADDSGLPNDRFFAVRPEGSVSTLKIQRTERGDSAVYLCASSPRLAGGGEQFFGPGTRLTVL.

The chain carries TRBV11-2 and TRBJ2-1, with 11 bases fitting TRBD2. Unmatched junction bases numbered 8, after V lost 0 bases and J lost 10 bases. The CDR3 totals 16 residues. CDR1 and CDR2 (germline): SGHAT, FQNNGV. The CDR3 is CASSLDRLAGGPEQFF. The DNA of the CDR3 is TGTGCCAGCAGCTTAGATCGCCTAGCGGGAGGCCCAGAGCAGTTCTTC. The whole variable domain, remainder taken from reference TRBV11-2 and TRBJ2-1, is EAGVAQSPRYKIIEKRQSVAFWCNPISGHATLYWYQQILGQGPKLLIQFQNNGVVDDSQLPKDRFSAERLKGVDSTLKIQPAKLEDSAVYLCASSLDRLAGGPEQFFGPGTRLTVL.

Comment on this clone: A read error is the likely source, as a far larger clone sits one nucleotide away. The chain is built from TRBV4-1 and TRBJ2-7; tentatively, D is TRBD2 (5 bases). This CDR3 contains 13 residues. The V gene's germline CDR1 is MGHRA and CDR2 YSYEKL. The CDR3 nucleotides are TGCGCCGGCAGCCAACTAGTGGGGTACGAGCAGTACTTC. Translating gives CAGSQLVGYEQYF.

This chain uses TRBV5-1 with TRBJ2-5, with D unclear. V was trimmed by 1 base and J by 5 bases, leaving 6 bases between them. The CDR3 contains 12 residues. Germline V gene data show CDR1 as SGHRS and CDR2 as YFSETQ. The CDR3 is CASSLSGETQYF. Here the CDR3 DNA reads TGCGCCAGCAGCTTGAGTGGGGAGACCCAGTACTTC.

This CDR3 reads CASSLRPGQGYNQPQHF. The CDR3 region has the DNA TGTGCCAGCAGCTTGCGACCGGGACAGGGGTACAATCAGCCCCAGCATTTT. The chain combines TRBV5-6 with TRBJ1-5, with TRBD1 matching 10 bases. V shed 1 base and J 3 bases; nucleotides not matched to a gene: 7. The CDR3 is 17 amino acids. CDR1 is SGHDT, CDR2 YYEEEE, per germline. Supplemented by reference TRBV5-6 and TRBJ1-5, the full variable domain reads DAGVTQSPTHLIKTRGQQVTLRCSPKSGHDTVSWYQQALGQGPQFIFQYYEEEERQRGNFPDRFSGHQFPNYSSELNVNALLLGDSALYLCASSLRPGQGYNQPQHFGDGTRLSIL.